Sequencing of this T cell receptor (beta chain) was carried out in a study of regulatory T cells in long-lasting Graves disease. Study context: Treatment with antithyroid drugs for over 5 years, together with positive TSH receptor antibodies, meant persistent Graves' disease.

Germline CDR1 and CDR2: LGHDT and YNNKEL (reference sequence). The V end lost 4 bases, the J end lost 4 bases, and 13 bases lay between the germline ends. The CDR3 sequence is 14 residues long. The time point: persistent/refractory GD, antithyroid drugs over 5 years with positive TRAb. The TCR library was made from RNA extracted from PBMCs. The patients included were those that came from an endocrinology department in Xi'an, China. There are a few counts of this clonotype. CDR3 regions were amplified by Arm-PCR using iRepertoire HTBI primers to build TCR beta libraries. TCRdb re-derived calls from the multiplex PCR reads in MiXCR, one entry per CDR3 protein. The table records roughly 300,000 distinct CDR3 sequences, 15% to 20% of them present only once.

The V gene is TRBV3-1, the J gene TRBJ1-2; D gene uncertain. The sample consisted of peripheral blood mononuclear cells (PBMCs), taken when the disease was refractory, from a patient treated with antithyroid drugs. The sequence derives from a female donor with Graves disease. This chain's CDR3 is CASSPREGIYGYTF. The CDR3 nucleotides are TGTGCCAGCAGCCCTAGGGAAGGGATCTATGGCTACACCTTC.